This T cell receptor beta chain was retrieved from a study of HIV-infected patients and healthy controls. The CDR3 runs 15 residues. From germline, CDR1 is SGHTA and CDR2 FQGNSA. With 1 base clipped from V and 9 bases from J, the junction kept 9 bases outside the gene matches. Each CDR3 protein is one row after TCRdb ran MiXCR on the 5' RACE reads. The table has 65,000 to 70,000 distinct CDR3 sequences, roughly a sixth seen once. The sequencing sample was made of CD4+ T cells from blood. This rearrangement joins TRBV7-2 to TRBJ2-1; 7 positions agree with TRBD2. The receptor was derived from a human donor in good health. CDR3 DNA sequence: TGTGCCAGCAGCTTAGATGGACTAACGGGAGGTGAGCAGTTCTTC. It translates to CASSLDGLTGGEQFF.